This T cell receptor beta chain was documented in a study of blood T cell repertoires in COVID-19. Seattle participants joined during active infection and were tracked over time. Only a few counts were recorded for this clone. Trimming pared 1 base from V and 6 bases from J, leaving 19 bases between. The germline CDR1 and CDR2 sequences are SEHNR and FQNEAQ (reference sequence). The CDR3 is 16 amino acids. Original analysis: Amplification from reference gene primers served as the basis for estimated nucleated cell counts. Using immunoSEQ multiplex PCR, the repertoire was profiled, and TCRdb retains in-frame clones only, with some absent. D and trimming were read from the DNA, whereas the V and J calls and clone size are those reported in that table. This sample has about 260,000 clones, with about 88% found just once.

This clonotype originated in a woman aged 60-75 years with COVID-19, enrolled during active disease. The chain carries TRBV7-9 and TRBJ2-7; the D gene is possibly TRBD1 (5 bases). Source material: peripheral blood. CDR3 in DNA: TGTGCCAGCAGCTTAGGGTATCAGGGCAAGAAAGGCGAGCAGTACTTC. Its protein is CASSLGYQGKKGEQYF.